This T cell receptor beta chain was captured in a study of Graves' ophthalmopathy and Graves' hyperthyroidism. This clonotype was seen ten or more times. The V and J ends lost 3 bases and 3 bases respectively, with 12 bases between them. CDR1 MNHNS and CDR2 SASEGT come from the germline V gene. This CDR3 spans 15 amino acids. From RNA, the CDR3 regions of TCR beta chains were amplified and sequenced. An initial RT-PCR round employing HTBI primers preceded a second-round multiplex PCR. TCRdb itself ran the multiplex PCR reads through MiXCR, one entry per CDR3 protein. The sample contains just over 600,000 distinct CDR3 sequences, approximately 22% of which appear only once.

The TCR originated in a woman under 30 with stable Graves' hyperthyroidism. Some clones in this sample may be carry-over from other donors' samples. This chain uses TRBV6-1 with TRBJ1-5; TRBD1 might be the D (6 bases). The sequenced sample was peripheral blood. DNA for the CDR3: TGTGCCAGCAGTGACAACAGGGTATCCAATCAGCCCCAGCATTTT. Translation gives CASSDNRVSNQPQHF.